The rows below give T cell receptor beta chains drawn from one sample of a study of cytomegalovirus exposure and HLA in healthy donors. Data came from immunoSEQ multiplex PCR; TCRdb stores just in-frame clones and leaves some out. The sample lists around 63,000 clones; about four fifths were seen once. The sequencing sample was made of PBMCs. These receptors were collected from a woman aged 30 to 39 in good health and CMV-seronegative. Each CDR3 is given with its conserved first and last residue. D genes are given only for firm matches. A clone size is listed for some rows: how often the clone was seen (once, few, many), or a class if it is expanded.

j_gene: TRBJ1-5
abundance: .
v_gene: TRBV7-8
d_gene: .
CDR3aa: CASSFGASNQPQHF
CDR3nt: TGTGCCAGCAGCTTTGGGGCCAGCAATCAGCCCCAGCATTTT

j_gene: TRBJ1-2
abundance: .
v_gene: TRBV18
d_gene: .
CDR3aa: CASSPPRVNYGYTF
CDR3nt: TGTGCCAGCTCACCACCCCGGGTTAACTATGGCTACACCTTC

j_gene: TRBJ2-3
abundance: .
v_gene: TRBV27
d_gene: TRBD2
CDR3aa: CASSLKRRVGGTDTQYF
CDR3nt: TGTGCCAGCAGTTTAAAACGGAGGGTCGGGGGGACAGATACGCAGTATTTT

j_gene: TRBJ1-2
abundance: .
v_gene: TRBV19
d_gene: TRBD1
CDR3aa: CASSLGAGTGGNYGYTF
CDR3nt: TGTGCCAGTAGTCTCGGGGCCGGGACAGGGGGTAACTATGGCTACACCTTC

j_gene: TRBJ2-7
abundance: .
v_gene: TRBV4-2
d_gene: .
CDR3aa: CASSQDPGTATYEQYF
CDR3nt: TGTGCCAGCAGCCAAGACCCCGGGACTGCTACCTACGAGCAGTACTTC

j_gene: TRBJ1-3
abundance: .
v_gene: TRBV7-2
d_gene: .
CDR3aa: CASSFRGPNFSGNTIYF
CDR3nt: TGTGCCAGCAGCTTTAGGGGTCCGAATTTCTCTGGAAACACCATATATTTT

j_gene: TRBJ2-7
abundance: .
v_gene: TRBV14
d_gene: TRBD1
CDR3aa: CASSQLTGEHEQYF
CDR3nt: TGTGCCAGCAGCCAGCTGACAGGGGAACACGAGCAGTACTTC

j_gene: TRBJ1-1
abundance: .
v_gene: TRBV10-1
d_gene: .
CDR3aa: CASSGAAGAGTEAFF
CDR3nt: TGCGCCAGCAGTGGAGCGGCAGGTGCGGGCACTGAAGCTTTCTTT

j_gene: TRBJ2-7
abundance: .
v_gene: TRBV7-6
d_gene: .
CDR3aa: CASSPNPAGTYYEQYF
CDR3nt: TGTGCCAGCAGCCCAAACCCGGCGGGGACCTACTACGAGCAGTACTTC

j_gene: TRBJ1-3
abundance: .
v_gene: TRBV29-1
d_gene: TRBD1
CDR3aa: CSVDDRVGNTIYF
CDR3nt: TGCAGCGTTGACGACAGGGTTGGAAACACCATATATTTT

j_gene: TRBJ2-7
abundance: .
v_gene: TRBV2
d_gene: TRBD2
CDR3aa: CASSDIPGLAGKVEVYEQYF
CDR3nt: TGTGCCAGCAGTGACATACCAGGACTAGCGGGGAAAGTAGAGGTTTACGAGCAGTACTTC

j_gene: TRBJ1-2
abundance: .
v_gene: TRBV28
d_gene: TRBD1
CDR3aa: CASSRGTGGFRNYGYTF
CDR3nt: TGTGCCAGCAGCCGAGGGACAGGGGGCTTTAGAAACTATGGCTACACCTTC

j_gene: TRBJ2-7
abundance: .
v_gene: TRBV7-2
d_gene: .
CDR3aa: CASSLDPSSPYEQYF
CDR3nt: TGTGCCAGCAGCTTAGATCCTAGCAGCCCCTACGAGCAGTACTTC

j_gene: TRBJ1-1
abundance: .
v_gene: TRBV5-4
d_gene: TRBD1
CDR3aa: CASSLPGTGDCFRTEAFF
CDR3nt: TGTGCCAGCAGCTTGCCTGGGACAGGGGATTGTTTTAGGACTGAAGCTTTCTTT

j_gene: TRBJ1-1
abundance: .
v_gene: TRBV19
d_gene: .
CDR3aa: CASSKSRGINTEAFF
CDR3nt: TGTGCCAGTAGTAAGTCGAGAGGAATTAACACTGAAGCTTTCTTT

j_gene: TRBJ2-5
abundance: once
v_gene: TRBV14
d_gene: .
CDR3aa: CASSRLRETQYF
CDR3nt: TGTGCCAGCAGCCGCCTCCGGGAGACCCAGTACTTC

j_gene: TRBJ1-2
abundance: .
v_gene: TRBV2
d_gene: TRBD1
CDR3aa: CASRQGQNYGYTF
CDR3nt: TGTGCCAGCAGACAGGGGCAAAACTATGGCTACACCTTC

j_gene: TRBJ1-2
abundance: .
v_gene: TRBV14
d_gene: TRBD1
CDR3aa: CASSRDRGLGYTF
CDR3nt: TGTGCCAGCAGCCGCGACAGGGGGCTTGGCTACACCTTC

j_gene: TRBJ2-5
abundance: .
v_gene: TRBV11-3
d_gene: TRBD1
CDR3aa: CASSLGTGGRETQYF
CDR3nt: TGTGCCAGCAGCTTAGGGACAGGGGGTCGCGAGACCCAGTACTTC

j_gene: TRBJ1-1
abundance: .
v_gene: TRBV28
d_gene: TRBD1
CDR3aa: CASSLEYRFKGLPGGNTEAFF
CDR3nt: TGTGCCAGCAGTTTAGAATATCGTTTCAAGGGGCTCCCAGGGGGAAACACTGAAGCTTTCTTT

j_gene: TRBJ2-3
abundance: .
v_gene: TRBV6-1
d_gene: TRBD2
CDR3aa: CASSGTSGGADTQYF
CDR3nt: TGTGCCAGCAGTGGTACTAGCGGGGGCGCAGATACGCAGTATTTT

j_gene: TRBJ2-7
abundance: few
v_gene: TRBV11-3
d_gene: TRBD2
CDR3aa: CASSLGWGGSYEQYF
CDR3nt: TGTGCCAGCAGCTTAGGGTGGGGGGGCTCCTACGAGCAGTACTTC

j_gene: TRBJ1-1
abundance: once
v_gene: TRBV19
d_gene: TRBD1
CDR3aa: CASSFRGKGNTEAFF
CDR3nt: TGTGCCAGTAGTTTCAGGGGGAAGGGGAACACTGAAGCTTTCTTT

j_gene: TRBJ1-5
abundance: few
v_gene: TRBV6-5
d_gene: .
CDR3aa: CASWAGFDQPQHF
CDR3nt: TGTGCCAGTTGGGCGGGCTTCGATCAGCCCCAGCATTTT

j_gene: TRBJ1-4
abundance: .
v_gene: TRBV7-9
d_gene: .
CDR3aa: CASSLESSHVANEKLFF
CDR3nt: TGTGCCAGCAGCTTAGAGAGTTCCCACGTGGCTAATGAAAAACTGTTTTTT

j_gene: TRBJ2-7
abundance: .
v_gene: TRBV4-1
d_gene: .
CDR3aa: CASSPTGYEQYF
CDR3nt: TGCGCCAGCAGTCCTACAGGGTACGAGCAGTACTTC

j_gene: TRBJ1-2
abundance: .
v_gene: TRBV6-1
d_gene: .
CDR3aa: CASSPGYYRGGYTF
CDR3nt: TGTGCCAGCAGCCCTGGTTATTATCGAGGTGGCTACACCTTC

j_gene: TRBJ1-1
abundance: .
v_gene: TRBV5-1
d_gene: .
CDR3aa: CASSFDSPMNTEAFF
CDR3nt: TGCGCCAGCAGTTTTGACAGCCCTATGAACACTGAAGCTTTCTTT

j_gene: TRBJ1-5
abundance: .
v_gene: TRBV28
d_gene: .
CDR3aa: CASSLRLGGGQPQHF
CDR3nt: TGTGCCAGCAGTTTAAGGTTGGGGGGGGGTCAGCCCCAGCATTTT

j_gene: TRBJ1-1
abundance: once
v_gene: TRBV4-1
d_gene: .
CDR3aa: CASSQDVLGALMNTEAFF
CDR3nt: TGCGCCAGCAGCCAAGATGTCCTCGGTGCCCTTATGAACACTGAAGCTTTCTTT